The clone carrying this T cell receptor beta chain occurred a few times. No antigen is known for it. This entry is derived from a study of blood T cells in healthy people across ages. It was with a sample-barcoded 5' primer and a J-beta primer mix that a second PCR of about 6 to 12 cycles was run. TCRdb processed the 5' RACE reads anew with MiXCR; each CDR3 protein has one entry. Here the sample spans 650,000 to 1,000,000 distinct CDR3 sequences, about 37% being singletons. Regarding the study as a whole: Fewer expanded clones and more diversity marked long-lived versus aged donors. Researchers deemed the diversity estimates from one million T cells underestimates. Strong correlation existed between TCR beta diversity and naive T cell percentage.

Every donor gave ten milliliters of peripheral blood. CDR3 length: 14 residues. Trimming cost V 5 bases and J 4 bases; bases outside gene matches: 4. The source material was blood. V usage is TRBV12-3 or TRBV12-4 and J usage is TRBJ1-4; 7 bases fit TRBD1. The source of this sequence is a man aged 18 to 30 in good health. This CDR3 is CASSRDRNNEKLFF. Written as DNA, the CDR3 is TGTGCCAGCAGTCGGGACAGAAATAATGAAAAACTGTTTTTT.